Shown below are 31 T cell receptor beta chains from a single sample sequenced in a study of identical twins. TCRdb passed the 5' RACE reads through MiXCR, listing each CDR3 protein once. The data show under 350,000 distinct CDR3 sequences, roughly 9.8% seen once. A further study also used this sample, focusing on yellow fever vaccine responses in identical twins.

Material for sequencing was CD8+ T cells sorted from blood. The receptors shown here come from a young woman in good health.

There are a few counts of this clonotype. The chain couples TRBV18 to TRBJ1-6; 7 bases agree with TRBD1. The CDR3 is 14 amino acids. In germline, CDR1 is KGHSH, CDR2 LQKENI. Trimming took 8 bases from V and 3 from J; bases not matched to a gene: 4. The CDR3 coding sequence is TGTGCCAGCCACGACAGGGTCTATAATTCACCCCTCCACTTT. Protein product: CASHDRVYNSPLHF.

This clonotype was counted a few times. The V call is TRBV11-2, the J call TRBJ2-1; possibly TRBD2 for D (6 bases). Trimming left V 3 bases short and J 1 base short, with 10 bases between. Germline V gene data show CDR1 as SGHAT and CDR2 as FQNNGV. The CDR3 sequence is 15 residues long. The CDR3, as DNA: TGTGCCAGCAGCTTTATGCGGGAATCCTACAATGAGCAGTTCTTC. Translated: CASSFMRESYNEQFF.

This clonotype was counted only a few times. The chain combines TRBV29-1 with TRBJ2-7; TRBD1 aligns across 7 bases. Germline V gene sequence: CDR1 SQVTM, CDR2 ANQGSEA. This CDR3 is built from 13 residues. J gave up 4 bases and V 4 bases, and 7 bases lay outside the gene matches. This CDR3 is CSVGGGRVYEQYF. CDR3 bases: TGCAGCGTTGGAGGGGGCCGGGTTTACGAGCAGTACTTC.

This clonotype was seen repeatedly, ten times or more. The gene calls are TRBV10-1 and TRBJ2-2, with a possible D match to TRBD2 (6 bases). CDR3 length: 19 amino acids. CDR1 WNHNN and CDR2 SYGVQD come from the germline V gene (reference sequence). Between the trimmed V and J ends, which lost 0 bases and 0 bases, there was a span of 17 bases. CDR3 protein: CASSESPPGVVANTGELFF. The CDR3 DNA reads TGCGCCAGCAGTGAGTCGCCGCCGGGAGTGGTTGCGAACACCGGGGAGCTGTTTTTT.

Regarding this clonotype: One junction end disagrees with the germline gene, perhaps due to a read error. The rearrangement joins TRBV5-5 to TRBJ2-1, with 9 bases that match TRBD2. Germline CDR1 and CDR2: SGHKS and YYEKEE (reference sequence). The CDR3 has 15 residues. The CDR3, as DNA: TGTGCCAGCAGCTTGGTAATAGCGGGAGAAAATGGGCAGTTCTTC. Its protein product is CASSLVIAGENGQFF.

The chain joins TRBV5-5 to TRBJ2-7, with 9 nucleotides matching TRBD1. This CDR3 has 18 amino acids. Losses at the gene ends were 0 bases for V and 2 bases for J; bases not matched to a gene: 12. CDR1 SGHKS and CDR2 YYEKEE come from the germline V gene (reference sequence). CDR3 DNA: TGTGCCAGCAGCTTGGAAAAACTAAAGGGACAGGGTGCCTACGAGCAGTACTTC. Amino acids: CASSLEKLKGQGAYEQYF.

This clonotype was seen more than once but under ten times. CDR3 sequence reads: CASSFMGASAYEQYF. CDR3 coding DNA: TGTGCCAGCAGTTTTATGGGGGCTAGCGCCTACGAGCAGTACTTC. The rearrangement links TRBV28 to TRBJ2-7; TRBD1 or TRBD2 may be the D gene (6 bases each). The V end lost 3 bases, the J end lost 2 bases, and 14 bases lay between the germline ends. Germline V gene data show CDR1 as MDHEN and CDR2 as SYDVKM. This CDR3 is built from 15 residues.

This clonotype turned up a few times. This sequence joins TRBV20-1 and TRBJ2-7; weak D call: TRBD2 (6 bases). Germline assignment: CDR1 DFQATT and CDR2 SNEGSKA (reference sequence). The CDR3 sequence is 15 residues long. V lost 0 bases and J lost 2, with 14 bases in between. CDR3 in amino acids: CSAREFAGFTYEQYF. Written as DNA, the CDR3 is TGCAGTGCTAGAGAATTCGCGGGATTTACCTACGAGCAGTACTTC.

This clonotype has ten or more counts. The chain combines TRBV4-3 with TRBJ2-7; D is possibly TRBD1 (5 bases). Trimming removed 0 bases from V and 0 bases from J, with 12 bases in between. Germline assignment: CDR1 LGHNA and CDR2 YSLEER. This CDR3 has 16 amino acids. CDR3 coding DNA: TGCGCCAGCAGCCAAGATCCGGACAACTACTCCTACGAGCAGTACTTC. Its protein is CASSQDPDNYSYEQYF.

This clonotype was counted ten times or more. The gene calls are TRBV7-9 and TRBJ2-5; D not certain. This CDR3 is built from 13 residues. Trimming stripped 1 base from V and 1 base from J, with 4 bases between. Per the germline V gene, CDR1 is SEHNR and CDR2 is FQNEAQ (reference sequence). CDR3 sequence reads: CASSLEGQETQYF. The DNA for the CDR3 is TGTGCCAGCAGCTTAGAGGGCCAAGAGACCCAGTACTTC.

This sequence joins TRBV19 and TRBJ2-7; no clear D. CDR3 length: 12 residues. Trimming removed 5 bases at V and 5 bases at J, with 10 bases between. Germline V gene sequence: CDR1 LNHDA, CDR2 SQIVND (reference sequence). The CDR3 loop is CASSVRLDEQYF. The CDR3 DNA follows: TGTGCCAGTAGTGTGCGTCTGGACGAGCAGTACTTC.

This clonotype was detected a few times. The chain links TRBV12-5 to TRBJ2-1, with 11 bases that match TRBD2. This CDR3 contains 13 residues. Germline V gene sequence: CDR1 LGHNT, CDR2 FRNRAP. With 6 bases clipped from V and 9 bases from J, the junction kept 4 bases outside the gene matches. The chain's CDR3 is CASGLGLAVEQFF. As DNA, the CDR3 is TGTGCTAGTGGCCTGGGACTAGCGGTTGAGCAGTTCTTC.

This clonotype was seen more than once but under ten times. The chain is built from TRBV12-3 or TRBV12-4 and TRBJ2-3; 12 nucleotides align to TRBD2. V was clipped by 4 bases and J by 5 bases; unmatched bases: 10. The CDR3 has 17 amino acids. The CDR3 spells CASSSWLTSGGIDTQYF. CDR3 in DNA: TGTGCCAGCAGTTCCTGGTTGACTAGCGGGGGTATAGATACGCAGTATTTT.

The chain carries TRBV6-1 and TRBJ2-5; D possibly matches TRBD1 or TRBD2 (7 bases each). This CDR3 is 16 amino acids long. From germline, CDR1 is MNHNS and CDR2 SASEGT. Trimming left V 10 bases short and J 5 bases short, with 26 bases between. The CDR3 nucleotides are TGTGCCAACTCTTTCGAAGCAGGGGGAGGGGGGGAGACCCAGTACTTC. This gives the protein CANSFEAGGGGETQYF.

This clonotype showed up many times. The chain links TRBV13 to TRBJ2-4; tentatively, D is TRBD1 or TRBD2 (5 bases each). The CDR3 spans 15 residues. V was pared by 3 bases and J by 0 bases, with 9 bases between. CDR1 and CDR2 (germline): PRHDT, FYEKMQ (reference sequence). The CDR3 DNA sequence: TGTGCCAGCAGCTTGAGGGGCATAGCCAAAAACATTCAGTACTTC. This codes for CASSLRGIAKNIQYF.

This clonotype was detected a few times. This rearrangement joins TRBV27 to TRBJ1-2; D gene ambiguous. Deletions cut 2 bases from V and 0 bases from J, with 10 bases between. Germline V gene data show CDR1 as MNHEY and CDR2 as SMNVEV (reference sequence). The length of the CDR3 is 15 residues. The CDR3 region is CASSLKGFPNYGYTF. The DNA for the CDR3 is TGTGCCAGCAGTTTAAAAGGATTTCCTAACTATGGCTACACCTTC.

J is TRBJ2-2 and V is TRBV7-3; D remains ambiguous. The CDR3 contains 13 residues. Trimming pared 1 base from V and 7 bases from J, leaving 7 bases between. CDR1 and CDR2 from the germline V gene are SGHTA and FQGTGA. CDR3: CASSLIENGELFF. The DNA for the CDR3 is TGTGCCAGCAGCTTAATAGAGAACGGGGAGCTGTTTTTT.

This clonotype turned up a few times. V and J are TRBV13 and TRBJ1-4; D is ambiguous. V was cut by 8 bases and J by 8 bases, with 15 bases left in between. Germline V gives CDR1 PRHDT, CDR2 FYEKMQ (reference sequence). This CDR3 contains 13 residues. CDR3 loop: CASGTAVKEKLFF. The CDR3 coding sequence is TGTGCCAGCGGAACTGCGGTAAAAGAAAAACTGTTTTTT.

In this sample, this clonotype turned up many times. This rearrangement joins TRBV27 to TRBJ2-5, with D perhaps matching TRBD2 (6 bases). CDR1 MNHEY and CDR2 SMNVEV come from the germline V gene (reference sequence). The CDR3 runs to 14 residues. The ends were cut back, 5 bases at V and 0 bases at J, with 10 bases in the middle. The CDR3 DNA sequence: TGTGCCAGCAGTCCGTGGGAGGACCAAGAGACCCAGTACTTC. Protein product: CASSPWEDQETQYF.

The V and J genes are TRBV28 and TRBJ2-3; 7 bases line up with TRBD1. Germline CDR1 MDHEN, CDR2 SYDVKM. The V gene end was trimmed by 4 bases and the J gene end by 6 bases; junction bases not matched to a gene: 16. CDR3 length: 17 residues. DNA of the CDR3: TGTGCCAGCAGTTCTATAACGCGCCCAGACAGGGTGGATACGCAGTATTTT. Translating it yields CASSSITRPDRVDTQYF.

This rearrangement joins TRBV6-5 to TRBJ2-7; 8 bases are shared with TRBD1. V lost 2 bases, J lost 7 bases, and 10 bases stayed unmatched. Germline-derived CDR1 and CDR2 are MNHEY and SVGAGI. The CDR3 is made up of 15 amino acids. The DNA for the CDR3 is TGTGCCAGCAGTTACCCGACAGGGGTGACCGAAGAGCAGTACTTC. Its translation is CASSYPTGVTEEQYF.

This clonotype has just a few counts. The chain uses TRBV29-1 and TRBJ2-7; TRBD1 aligns across 7 bases. This CDR3 is built from 11 residues. CDR1 and CDR2 (germline): SQVTM, ANQGSEA. The V and J ends lost 7 bases and 5 bases, in that order; junction bases with no gene match: 5. The CDR3 is CSAGTGDEQYF. DNA for the CDR3: TGCAGCGCGGGCACAGGGGACGAGCAGTACTTC.

This clonotype has only a few counts. The chain links TRBV3-1 to TRBJ2-3; D is undetermined. Looked up from germline, CDR1 is LGHDT and CDR2 is YNNKEL (reference sequence). The CDR3 sequence is 14 residues long. Trimming shortened V by 4 bases and J by 3 bases, and 11 bases separated the two germline ends. In DNA form, the CDR3 reads TGTGCCAGCAGCCTAGCTCTTTGGACAGATACGCAGTATTTT. Protein sequence: CASSLALWTDTQYF.

This clonotype turned up a few times. This sequence joins TRBV28 and TRBJ2-3; D may match TRBD1 or TRBD2 (5 bases each). Germline-derived CDR1 and CDR2 are MDHEN and SYDVKM. V was trimmed by 5 bases and J by 6 bases, leaving 9 bases between them. This CDR3 has 12 amino acids. CDR3 residues: CASSQWGDTQYF. CDR3 in DNA: TGTGCCAGCAGTCAGTGGGGGGATACGCAGTATTTT.

This clonotype was seen repeatedly, ten times or more. The chain combines TRBV4-1 with TRBJ2-7, with D possibly TRBD1 on 5 matching bases. V was clipped by 0 bases and J by 2 bases, with 11 bases between them. The CDR3 loop spans 15 amino acids. Germline loops: CDR1 MGHRA, CDR2 YSYEKL. The CDR3 sequence is CASSQDGATPYEQYF. Here the CDR3 DNA reads TGCGCCAGCAGCCAAGATGGGGCTACCCCCTACGAGCAGTACTTC.

This clonotype was detected ten times or more. The V call is TRBV15, the J call TRBJ2-1; no clear D gene. CDR1 is LNHNV and CDR2 is YYDKDF in the germline V gene (reference sequence). V dropped 4 bases and J dropped 6 bases, with 10 bases sitting between them. This CDR3 comprises 13 residues. The CDR3 sequence: CATSKKGSNEQFF. The DNA for the CDR3 is TGTGCCACCAGCAAGAAAGGGTCCAATGAGCAGTTCTTC. The entire variable domain, with the rest obtained from reference TRBV15 and TRBJ2-1, is as follows: DAMVIQNPRYQVTQFGKPVTLSCSQTLNHNVMYWYQQKSSQAPKLLFHYYDKDFNNEADTPDNFQSRRPNTSFCFLDIRSPGLGDTAMYLCATSKKGSNEQFFGPGTRLTVL.

This clonotype was observed many times. The genes are TRBV28 and TRBJ1-1, with D hard to call. This CDR3 comprises 16 residues. The germline V gene encodes CDR1 MDHEN and CDR2 SYDVKM. V gave up 2 bases and J gave up 7 bases, with 20 bases separating them. For the CDR3, the DNA is TGTGCCAGCAGTTTAACCCCACGCCGTAGAAGTGGTGAAGCTTTCTTT. This translates into CASSLTPRRRSGEAFF. Combining the CDR3 with reference TRBV28 and TRBJ1-1 gives the whole variable domain DVKVTQSSRYLVKRTGEKVFLECVQDMDHENMFWYRQDPGLGLRLIYFSYDVKMKEKGDIPEGYSVSREKKERFSLILESASTNQTSMYLCASSLTPRRRSGEAFFGQGTRLTVV.

This clonotype was counted at least ten times. V usage is TRBV29-1 and J usage is TRBJ2-3; D is ambiguous. Germline V CDR1 and CDR2: SQVTM, ANQGSEA. There are 11 residues in the CDR3. V dropped 4 bases and J dropped 6 bases, with 8 bases sitting between them. CDR3 loop: CSVVPEDTQYF. The CDR3 DNA reads as TGCAGCGTTGTCCCCGAGGATACGCAGTATTTT.

This clonotype was seen ten or more times. CDR3 region: CASSSQPPDTQYF. DNA for the CDR3: TGTGCCAGCAGCTCTCAGCCGCCAGATACGCAGTATTTT. The rearrangement links TRBV7-8 to TRBJ2-3; D uncertain. Trimming left V 4 bases short and J 4 bases short, with 9 bases between. This CDR3 has 13 amino acids. The germline CDR1 and CDR2 sequences are SGHVS and FQNEAQ.

The chain carries TRBV27 and TRBJ1-2; no definite D call. Deletions cut 6 bases from V and 5 bases from J, with 7 bases between. Germline CDR1 MNHEY, CDR2 SMNVEV (reference sequence). The CDR3 is made up of 11 amino acids. The DNA of the CDR3 is TGTGCCAGCAGAGGCGGGTATGGCTACACCTTC. This sequence encodes CASRGGYGYTF.

The sample holds many counts of this clonotype. The J gene is TRBJ2-1, the V gene TRBV7-9, with a possible D match to TRBD1 (5 bases). Deletions cut 1 base from V and 5 bases from J, with 6 bases between. Germline CDR1 SEHNR, CDR2 FQNEAQ (reference sequence). This CDR3 contains 13 residues. This CDR3 is CASSLGQNNEQFF. The DNA for the CDR3 is TGTGCCAGCAGCTTAGGACAGAACAATGAGCAGTTCTTC.